This is a list of T cell receptor beta chains from one sample in a study of T cells in tuberculosis. Clones were sequenced by immunoSEQ multiplex PCR, and TCRdb holds only the in-frame ones, with some missing. Among approximately 60,000 clones listed, under 90% were seen once. What was sequenced was CD1b-GMM tetramer-negative cells sorted from PBMCs. The receptors derive from an adult woman with latent tuberculosis. Each CDR3 is given with its conserved first and last residue.

V	J	CDR3
TRBV30	TRBJ1-2	CASGQDYGYTF
TRBV5-1	TRBJ2-7	CASSSRTGSYEQYF
TRBV9	TRBJ2-2	CASSSGLEGTGELFF
TRBV2	TRBJ2-1	CASSEGSSYNEQFF
TRBV27	TRBJ2-7	CASSLTGTGPYEQYF
TRBV2	TRBJ1-1	CASSWGQGRMNTEAFF
TRBV28	TRBJ2-7	CASRTGSYEQYF
TRBV18	TRBJ2-7	CASSPRRGSPTYYEQYF
TRBV18	TRBJ2-2	CASSPIKLTGELFF
TRBV9	TRBJ2-3	CASSAPSGRTDTQYF
TRBV5-4	TRBJ1-2	CASSSSTEARGYGYTF
TRBV5-4	TRBJ2-7	CASSLGLAGNYEQYF
TRBV6-6	TRBJ2-3	CASSSGDFPDTQYF
TRBV6-5	TRBJ1-1	CASSYGQPNTEAFF
TRBV27	TRBJ2-3	CASSRKGLAVRRTDTQYF
TRBV30	TRBJ2-3	CACKIGTGVGDTQYF
TRBV7-9	TRBJ2-3	CASSLDLSTDTQYF
TRBV4-3	TRBJ1-2	CASSQGSPRQGANYGYTF
TRBV14	TRBJ2-3	CASSQEGGFTDTQYF
TRBV6-5	TRBJ1-6	CASSSEADSPLHF
TRBV7-9	TRBJ2-6	CASRWTGFGANVLTF
TRBV7-2	TRBJ1-1	CASSLGGQGATEAFF
TRBV18	TRBJ1-1	CASSLSENTEAFF
TRBV30	TRBJ1-2	CAWSVLSRAYGYTF
TRBV30	TRBJ1-5	CAWRGQGRDQPQHF
TRBV27	TRBJ2-6	CASSFLGANVLTF
TRBV20-1	TRBJ1-1	CSATGVSEAFF
TRBV11-2	TRBJ2-1	CASSLDYEQFF
TRBV5-1	TRBJ1-5	CASSPNQGQPQHF
TRBV4-1	TRBJ1-4	CASSQDRRQGNEKLFF
TRBV5-6	TRBJ2-4	CASSRDSRYIQYF
TRBV2	TRBJ1-4	CASRRTEASEKLFF
TRBV5-5	TRBJ2-1	CASSFLPGGSNNEQFF
TRBV5-1	TRBJ1-3	CASSSWGDTGNTIYF
TRBV4-3	TRBJ1-4	CASSQDPDRVGEKLFF
TRBV28	TRBJ1-1	CASSLRRVRTEAFF
TRBV27	TRBJ2-7	CASSLCTRTLYWGGYEQYF
TRBV15	TRBJ2-1	CATRLLYEQFF
TRBV27	TRBJ2-2	CASSLSNRARTGELFF
TRBV28	TRBJ2-1	CASSPGDRGGYNEQFF
TRBV10-3	TRBJ2-1	CAISGPPLDRGINEQFF
TRBV9	TRBJ2-1	CASSVGRNSYNEQFF
TRBV10-3	TRBJ2-7	CAIGDRGYEQYF
TRBV2	TRBJ2-1	CASSVSRGAYNEQFF
TRBV5-1	TRBJ2-7	CASSPPGGAREQYF
TRBV19	TRBJ2-7	CASSIPTGGIDEQYF
TRBV7-9	TRBJ2-3	CASTLRGTSTDTQYF
TRBV7-8	TRBJ2-3	CASSPGALAGVSTDTQYF
TRBV7-3	TRBJ2-7	CASSPSLAGTTEQYF
TRBV7-2	TRBJ2-1	CASSRRQGINEQFF
TRBV5-1	TRBJ2-2	CASSLEGERGTGELFF
TRBV5-4	TRBJ2-7	CASSLTGGPDEQYF
TRBV19	TRBJ2-2	CASSIQNTGELFF
TRBV19	TRBJ1-1	CASSVTVNTEAFF
TRBV11-3	TRBJ2-7	CASSSGGGFGNEQYF
TRBV6-5	TRBJ1-1	CASSYRGSRTEAFF
TRBV27	TRBJ2-5	CASSPGTGQKTQYF
TRBV23-1	TRBJ1-5	CASSQGPPNQPQHF
TRBV4-2	TRBJ1-1	CASSQDPGGSGDTEAFF